This TCR beta chain was recovered during a study of blood T cell repertoires in COVID-19. The overall study: COVID-19 samples from acute and convalescent phases originated in the United States, Italy and Spain.

Original data processing: The authors estimated nucleated cell counts from reference gene primer amplification. TCRdb's copy holds only in-frame clones and misses some; the assay was immunoSEQ multiplex PCR. For V, J and clone size, that table is used; D and trimming come from the DNA. The sample shows fewer than 350,000 clones, around 88% of them seen only once. Seattle researchers signed up patients amid active infection and tracked them longitudinally. From germline, CDR1 is MNHNY and CDR2 SVGAGI (reference sequence). This CDR3 has 13 amino acids. V was trimmed by 2 bases and J by 7 bases, leaving 9 bases between them.

Sample: peripheral blood. The TCR comes from a woman aged 25-40 years with COVID-19, enrolled during active disease. This chain connects TRBV6-6 to TRBJ2-1; D is undetermined. Written as DNA, the CDR3 is TGTGCCAGCAGTTACGTTGCGGCTAATGAGCAGTTCTTC. Protein product: CASSYVAANEQFF.